The clone carrying this T cell receptor beta chain was counted a few times. The CDR3 length is 11 residues. CDR1 and CDR2 from the germline V gene are DFQATT and SNEGSKA (reference sequence). Trimming left V 6 bases short and J 6 bases short, with 12 bases between. RNA was isolated and reverse transcribed to cDNA, the sequencing template. Assay: immunoSEQ multiplex PCR; the TCRdb copy retains only in-frame clones and omits some. The table includes tens of thousands of clones, approximately 50% detected once. This entry belongs to a study of CD8+ T cells in alopecia areata. This sequence joins TRBV20-1 and TRBJ2-7; possibly TRBD2 for D (5 bases). This clonotype originated in a human donor with alopecia areata. The material sequenced was NKG2D-high CD8+ T cells sorted from blood. CDR3 sequence (DNA): TGCAGTGCCAAGAGGGCAGCCGAGCAGTACTTC. Amino acids: CSAKRAAEQYF.